This T cell receptor beta chain was recorded in a study of blood T cell repertoires in COVID-19. Across the study: The United States, Italy and Spain supplied acute and convalescent COVID-19 samples.

In the study's own analysis: The authors estimated nucleated cell counts from reference gene primer amplification. The data were produced by immunoSEQ multiplex PCR, yet TCRdb's version contains in-frame clones alone and is incomplete. The DNA was the basis for D and trimming; V, J and clone size are from that table. The table has roughly 200,000 clones, about 85% seen once. This clone turned up a few times. The germline V and J ends were trimmed by 5 bases and 2 bases, with 12 bases remaining between them. Germline lookup yields CDR1 SEHNR and CDR2 FQNEAQ (reference sequence). There are 14 residues in the CDR3.

The source is a man between 65 and 79 years old with acute or convalescent COVID-19. This rearrangement joins TRBV7-9 to TRBJ1-1; D uncertain. The sample taken for sequencing was peripheral blood. The CDR3 region is CASSPIRDNTEAFF. The CDR3, as DNA: TGTGCCAGCAGCCCAATCCGGGATAACACTGAAGCTTTCTTT.